This TCR beta chain was documented in a study of beta chain features in type 1 diabetes. Isolated RNA was reverse transcribed in full, so expressed TCRB transcripts were sequenced. Some clones are missing from TCRdb's copy, which holds only in-frame ones; the method was immunoSEQ multiplex PCR. Of hundreds of thousands of clones listed, over 13% are singletons. On this clone itself: The antigen is undetermined.

Study-level findings and limits: Lower insertion and higher deletion counts appeared at VDJ junctions in type 1 diabetes patients. cDNA-based reads could over-represent cells with high TCR expression. There was a moderate but significant shortening of TCRB CDR3s in all four CD4+ subsets of Type 1 diabetes patients.

One heparinised blood draw averaging roughly 120 mL was given by each donor. Germline V gene data show CDR1 as MDHEN and CDR2 as SYDVKM. Trimming took off 1 base at V and 7 bases at J, with 13 bases between the two ends. This CDR3 is 14 amino acids long. The sample comprised naive CD4+ T cells from blood. J is TRBJ1-2 and V is TRBV28; D perhaps matches TRBD1 (5 bases). This clonotype was sampled from a man younger than 35 with type 1 diabetes. The CDR3 region has the DNA TGTGCCAGCAGTTTATCGCCAGGGTTGGGTGGCTACACCTTC. As protein: CASSLSPGLGGYTF.